One and the same sample provided the 15 T cell receptor beta chains below, sequenced in a study of blood T cell repertoires in COVID-19. Measured with immunoSEQ multiplex PCR; TCRdb has only the in-frame clones, and not every one. This sample has 90,000 to 130,000 clones; 82% occur once, and the top ten carry roughly 7.7%. The sample taken for sequencing was peripheral blood. These receptors were collected from a man between 65 and 85 years old with acute or convalescent COVID-19.

The chain uses TRBV10-3 and TRBJ2-3, with TRBD2 identical over 12 bases. V was clipped by 2 bases and J by 3 bases; unmatched bases: 0. The germline CDR1 and CDR2 sequences are ENHRY and SYGVKD. The CDR3 is made up of 15 amino acids. CDR3 nucleotides: TGTGCCATCAGTGAGGGACTAGCGGGAACAGATACGCAGTATTTT. It encodes CAISEGLAGTDTQYF.

This chain connects TRBV19 to TRBJ2-3, with TRBD2 matching over 10 bases. CDR3 length: 15 amino acids. In germline, CDR1 is LNHDA, CDR2 SQIVND (reference sequence). J was trimmed by 6 bases and V by 7 bases; bases with no gene match: 10. The CDR3 DNA follows: TGTGCCAGTACTAAAGCGGGAGGGAGGTCGGATACGCAGTATTTT. The encoded protein is CASTKAGGRSDTQYF.

This clone was found a few times. This rearrangement joins TRBV6-1 to TRBJ1-5; D possibly corresponds to TRBD1 (5 bases). The length of the CDR3 is 13 residues. The germline V gene has CDR1 MNHNS and CDR2 SASEGT. V shed 1 base and J shed 5 bases, with 6 bases lying between them. CDR3 in DNA: TGTGCCAGCAGTGAAGGGGGCTATCAGCCCCAGCATTTT. Its protein product is CASSEGGYQPQHF.

The table lists this clone with a few counts. The V call is TRBV5-4, the J call TRBJ2-5, with D possibly being TRBD2 (6 bases). V lost 4 bases and J 3 bases, leaving 25 bases between the germline ends. The CDR3 sequence is 18 residues long. Germline V gene sequence: CDR1 SGHNT, CDR2 YYREEE (reference sequence). CDR3 nucleotide sequence: TGTGCCAGCAGCCAAGGAGGGAGAAGAAGGGGTGGCGAAGAGACCCAGTACTTC. It is translated as CASSQGGRRRGGEETQYF.

This clone was counted a single time. The V gene is TRBV5-1, the J gene TRBJ2-1, with TRBD1 identical over 7 bases. V shed 6 bases, J shed 4 bases, and the junction held 4 bases outside the gene matches. The CDR3 consists of 13 residues. CDR1 SGHRS and CDR2 YFSETQ come from the germline V gene. This CDR3 reads CASTGTEYNEQFF. The CDR3, as DNA: TGCGCCAGCACCGGGACAGAATACAATGAGCAGTTCTTC.

This chain links TRBV5-4 with TRBJ1-3, with 7 bases that match TRBD1. CDR1 is SGHNT and CDR2 is YYREEE in the germline V gene (reference sequence). The CDR3 contains 16 residues. With 4 bases clipped from V and 0 bases from J, the junction kept 7 bases outside the gene matches. The CDR3 here is CASSRGQATSGNTIYF. The CDR3 DNA reads as TGTGCCAGCAGCCGCGGACAGGCGACCTCTGGAAACACCATATATTTT.

The chain employs TRBV30 and TRBJ1-5; unclear D gene. The CDR3 sequence is 12 residues long. The germline V gene has CDR1 GTSNPN and CDR2 SVGIG (reference sequence). V shed 0 bases and J shed 7 bases, with 7 bases lying between them. The CDR3, as DNA: TGTGCCTGGAGTGTACGAGGCCAGCCCCAGCATTTT. It is translated as CAWSVRGQPQHF.

This clone appeared a few times. This chain links TRBV20-1 with TRBJ2-3, with TRBD2 matching over 12 bases. The trim removed 3 bases at V and 4 bases at J, leaving 11 bases unmatched. The CDR3 length is 17 residues. Germline CDR1 is DFQATT and CDR2 is SNEGSKA (reference sequence). This CDR3 is CSASVSSGGATPDTQYF. CDR3 in DNA: TGCAGTGCTAGTGTATCTAGCGGGGGGGCCACCCCAGATACGCAGTATTTT.

This clone was picked up one time. The chain has TRBV28 and TRBJ2-2, with 7 bases fitting TRBD1. The CDR3 sequence is 16 residues long. Trimming cost V 4 bases and J 1 base; bases outside gene matches: 6. Germline-derived CDR1 and CDR2 are MDHEN and SYDVKM. In DNA, the CDR3 is TGTGCCAGCAGTTCCATGACAGGGATGAACACCGGGGAGCTGTTTTTT. It specifies CASSSMTGMNTGELFF.

The chain employs TRBV6-1 and TRBJ1-5, with unresolved D. This CDR3 has 12 amino acids. Germline V gene data show CDR1 as MNHNS and CDR2 as SASEGT. V lost 1 base, J lost 9 bases, and 7 bases lay in between. CDR3 in amino acids: CASSEVILPQHF. Here the CDR3 DNA reads TGTGCCAGCAGTGAAGTAATCCTGCCCCAGCATTTT.

This chain joins TRBV7-9 and TRBJ2-3; possible D gene TRBD2, 5 bases. The CDR3 is made up of 13 amino acids. Germline V CDR1 and CDR2: SEHNR, FQNEAQ (reference sequence). V was clipped by 4 bases and J by 6 bases, with 11 bases between them. The chain's CDR3 is CASSSLALDTQYF. CDR3 nucleotide sequence: TGTGCCAGCAGCTCGTTAGCGTTGGATACGCAGTATTTT.

The J gene is TRBJ2-5, the V gene TRBV4-2; the match to TRBD2 covers 9 bases. V lost 1 base to trimming and J lost 5 bases; unmatched junction nucleotides: 8. The V gene's germline CDR1 is LGHNA and CDR2 YNFKEQ. The length of the CDR3 is 16 residues. CDR3 sequence (DNA): TGTGCCAGCAGCCAAGGGGTAGCGGGAGTCCGGGAGACCCAGTACTTC. Translation: CASSQGVAGVRETQYF.

The chain employs TRBV18 and TRBJ2-7; tentatively, D is TRBD2 (5 bases). Germline V gives CDR1 KGHSH, CDR2 LQKENI. The ends were cut back, 2 bases at V and 4 bases at J, with 6 bases in the middle. This CDR3 is built from 12 residues. CDR3 coding DNA: TGTGCCAGCTCACCAACGGGGTACGAGCAGTACTTC. Its protein is CASSPTGYEQYF.

This chain joins TRBV5-1 and TRBJ2-7; D is unresolved. This CDR3 is built from 13 residues. With 5 bases removed from V and 0 bases from J, the gap between germline ends came to 9 bases. Germline CDR1 is SGHRS and CDR2 is YFSETQ. The CDR3 region has the DNA TGCGCCAGCAGGAGTCCTAGCTCCTACGAGCAGTACTTC. Residues: CASRSPSSYEQYF.

The chain combines TRBV3-1 (or the pseudogene TRBV3-2) with TRBJ1-3; 8 bases are a match to TRBD1. The CDR3 consists of 17 residues. J gave up 4 bases and V 4 bases, and 12 bases lay outside the gene matches. Per the germline V gene, CDR1 is LGHDT and CDR2 is YNNKEL (reference sequence). The CDR3 here is CASSPSDRALAGNTIYF. CDR3 DNA sequence: TGTGCCAGCAGCCCATCGGACAGGGCATTGGCGGGAAACACCATATATTTT.